The source of this TCR beta chain is a study of T cells expressing NK-cell markers. Whole-study context: Out of eight donors sequenced, seven tested HCMV-seropositive and the remaining one seronegative.

A word on this clonotype: No antigen is known for it.

Whole-study results and caveats: In a handful of donors, dominant clonotypes made up roughly 28.3-65% of CD3+CD56-NKG2C+ cells. Top CD8+ clonotypes included the dominant CD3+CD56+NKG2C+ clonotypes in a handful of donors.

There are 12 residues in the CDR3. TCRdb re-called the 5' RACE reads; every CDR3 protein appears as one record, without DNA. This sample's table reports some 460,000 distinct CDR3 sequences. This TCR was sampled from a woman between 50 and 59 years old in good health. Source material: blood T cells: a sorted CD56 or NKG2C T cell subset, CD4+ or CD8+ T cells, or bulk PBMC T cells (not recorded which). V is TRBV12-3 or TRBV12-4 and J is TRBJ1-6. CDR3: CASGDWNSPLHF.